One TCR beta chain is described in this entry. No antigen is known for it. These data come from a study of metastatic and nonmetastatic thyroid tumors. Overall study context: Repertoires from blood and tumor or nodule tissue of malignant and benign thyroid patients were compared.

No patient received treatment before thyroid surgery. Study processing details: The study built a papillary thyroid cancer distant-metastasis classifier from CDR3 differences across clinicopathological groups. Via MiXCR, TCRdb re-called the PCR reads. The V and J calls come from TCRdb's annotation, not from the publication. The sample consists of 30,000 to 35,000 clones, about 30% of them appearing once. The CDR3 sequence is 12 residues long. CDR1 is SGHAT and CDR2 is FQNNGV in the germline V gene. V was pared by 10 bases and J by 2 bases, with 4 bases of the junction left unmatched. Regarding the study as a whole: It was reported that TCR beta diversity was significantly higher in malignant thyroid tumors than benign nodules, in blood and tumor.

Material: blood. The chain links TRBV11-2 to TRBJ2-7; 8 bases map to TRBD1. This TCR was recovered from a female donor with papillary thyroid cancer or a benign thyroid nodule (not recorded which). Some clones in this sample may be carry-over from other donors' samples. This CDR3 is CATTDRAYEQYF. As DNA, the CDR3 is TGTGCCACGACGGACAGGGCCTACGAGCAGTACTTC.